Listed below are T cell receptor beta chains from one sample, sequenced in a study of cytotoxic CD8 clonotypes in ibrutinib-treated CLL. Clones were sequenced by immunoSEQ multiplex PCR, and TCRdb holds only the in-frame ones, with some missing. The repertoire holds around 160,000 clones, with about 80% as singletons. The source was PBMCs, collected after 12 months of ibrutinib treatment. The receptors shown here come from a human donor with chronic lymphocytic leukemia. CDR3s include the opening cysteine and the closing phenylalanine or tryptophan. The D gene is left open where the match is weak. Expanded clones get a size class; other rows say once, few or many, or leave the size out.

.	12	TRBV27	TRBJ2-1	.	CASSLEGNEQFF	TGTGCCAGCAGTTTAGAGGGGAATGAGCAGTTCTTC
.	16	TRBV6-5	TRBJ1-2	.	CASSYTPAAGNYGYTF	TGTGCCAGCAGTTATACCCCGGCGGCGGGAAACTATGGCTACACCTTC
TRBD2	15	TRBV11-3	TRBJ2-1	.	CASSPGGREVDEQFF	TGTGCCAGCAGCCCCGGGGGGCGGGAGGTGGATGAGCAGTTCTTC
.	14	TRBV28	TRBJ1-1	.	CASTQIGVNTEAFF	TGTGCCAGCACCCAGATAGGGGTGAACACTGAAGCTTTCTTT
TRBD1	15	TRBV6-1	TRBJ2-7	.	CASSARQGASHEQYF	TGTGCCAGCAGTGCCAGACAGGGGGCTTCCCACGAGCAGTACTTC
TRBD2	18	TRBV7-9	TRBJ2-5	.	CASSLGEFLLAGKETQYF	TGTGCCAGCAGCTTAGGAGAGTTTTTACTAGCGGGGAAAGAGACCCAGTACTTC
.	12	TRBV18	TRBJ2-7	.	CASSPTGYEQYF	TGTGCCAGCTCACCAACCGGCTACGAGCAGTACTTC
TRBD1	15	TRBV4-2	TRBJ1-2	.	CASSQGTGANYGYTF	TGTGCCAGCAGCCAAGGGACAGGGGCAAACTATGGCTACACCTTC
.	15	TRBV29-1	TRBJ2-1	.	CSVEADITAGGEQFF	TGCAGCGTTGAAGCCGACATAACCGCCGGCGGTGAGCAGTTCTTC
.	17	TRBV11-2	TRBJ1-1	.	CASSLGTGRRMNTEAFF	TGTGCCAGCAGCTTGGGTACAGGGAGGAGGATGAACACTGAAGCTTTCTTT
.	15	TRBV6-5	TRBJ1-4	.	CASSLSAATNEKLFF	TGTGCCAGCAGCCTCTCGGCGGCAACTAATGAAAAACTGTTTTTT
.	17	TRBV29-1	TRBJ1-1	.	CSVEGGRGRQRNTEAFF	TGCAGCGTTGAAGGGGGTCGAGGGCGACAGAGGAACACTGAAGCTTTCTTT
TRBD1	16	TRBV19	TRBJ2-1	.	CASSQLGTASNNEQFF	TGTGCCAGTAGTCAGCTCGGGACAGCGTCAAACAATGAGCAGTTCTTC
.	12	TRBV7-2	TRBJ1-1	.	CAGGDGDTEAFF	TGTGCCGGAGGGGACGGAGACACTGAAGCTTTCTTT
.	14	TRBV19	TRBJ1-5	once	CATMTGTAISPQHF	TGTGCCACGATGACCGGGACGGCTATCAGCCCCCAGCATTTT
TRBD1	14	TRBV30	TRBJ1-3	few	CAWSRDRAGNTIYF	TGTGCCTGGAGTCGGGACAGGGCAGGAAACACCATATATTTT